These 14 T cell receptor beta chains came from one sample sequenced in a study of OX40 agonist ivuxolimab in advanced cancers. Repertoires were generated with immunoSEQ multiplex PCR, while TCRdb's copy carries only in-frame clones and drops some. The sample carries about 69,000 clones, approximately 89% recorded once. This specimen was CD4+ or CD8+ T cells sorted from blood, taken in a trial of the OX40 agonist ivuxolimab. Receptors originate from an adult with an advanced solid tumor such as melanoma, head and neck, liver or kidney cancer.

The V call is TRBV18, the J call TRBJ2-5; 15 bases fit TRBD2. After removal of 5 bases from V and 2 bases from J, the junction contained 9 bases not matched to a gene. The germline CDR1 and CDR2 sequences are KGHSH and LQKENI. The CDR3 consists of 18 residues. This chain's CDR3 is CASSNDGTSGRSQETQYF. CDR3 in DNA: TGTGCCAGCTCAAATGACGGGACTAGCGGGAGGTCACAAGAGACCCAGTACTTC.

This chain connects TRBV28 to TRBJ2-5, with 8 bases lining up with TRBD2. V dropped 7 bases and J dropped 5; count of bases not matched to a gene: 6. The CDR3 length is 13 residues. From germline, CDR1 is MDHEN and CDR2 SYDVKM. The CDR3 region has the DNA TGTGCCAGCAAGGAGGGCGGGAGGGAGACCCAGTACTTC. It translates to CASKEGGRETQYF. Drawing the rest from reference TRBV28 and TRBJ2-5, the complete variable domain is DVKVTQSSRYLVKRTGEKVFLECVQDMDHENMFWYRQDPGLGLRLIYFSYDVKMKEKGDIPEGYSVSREKKERFSLILESASTNQTSMYLCASKEGGRETQYFGPGTRLLVL.

The V and J genes are TRBV7-9 and TRBJ2-1, with D maybe TRBD2 (6 bases). The CDR3 extends over 15 amino acids. Germline CDR1 reads SEHNR; CDR2 reads FQNEAQ (reference sequence). Trimming removed 6 bases at V and 4 bases at J, with 16 bases between. The CDR3 reads CASRRASGYYNEQFF. CDR3 nucleotide sequence: TGTGCCAGCAGGCGGGCCAGCGGGTATTACAATGAGCAGTTCTTC.

J is TRBJ2-7 and V is TRBV27; the D gene is possibly TRBD2 (8 bases). CDR3 length equals 14 residues. Germline CDR1 reads MNHEY; CDR2 reads SMNVEV (reference sequence). Trimming shortened V by 6 bases and J by 6 bases, and 18 bases separated the two germline ends. The CDR3: CASSRGAGGSEQYF. CDR3 nucleotide sequence: TGTGCCAGCAGCAGGGGGGCGGGAGGATCCGAGCAGTACTTC.

This clone was seen a few times. The chain links TRBV15 to TRBJ1-2, with 12 bases aligning to TRBD1. The junction had 4 bases not matched to a gene; V was cut back by 3 bases and J by 5 bases. This CDR3 contains 15 residues. Germline V gene data show CDR1 as LNHNV and CDR2 as YYDKDF (reference sequence). The CDR3 loop reads CATSRGQGARYGYTF. DNA of the CDR3: TGTGCCACCAGCAGGGGACAGGGGGCTAGGTATGGCTACACCTTC.

This clone showed up just once. Here the CDR3 DNA reads TGTGCCAGCAGCAGGACTAGCGGGACTTCGTACCAAGAGACCCAGTACTTC. Amino acid sequence: CASSRTSGTSYQETQYF. This rearrangement joins TRBV5-8 to TRBJ2-5; 12 bases are shared with TRBD2. The germline V gene encodes CDR1 SGHTS and CDR2 YDEGEE. The J segment lost 0 bases and the V segment lost 4 bases, leaving 7 bases of the junction unmatched. CDR3 size: 17 residues.

The chain joins TRBV5-1 to TRBJ2-1; 8 positions agree with TRBD1. CDR1 and CDR2 from the germline V gene are SGHRS and YFSETQ. V shed 4 bases and J 6 bases; nucleotides not matched to a gene: 3. The CDR3 spans 13 residues. The CDR3 DNA follows: TGCGCCAGCAGCATTACAGGGGGCAATGAGCAGTTCTTC. Encoded protein: CASSITGGNEQFF.

The chain links TRBV27 to TRBJ1-1, with a weak D call TRBD1 (6 bases). The CDR3 loop spans 14 amino acids. In germline, CDR1 is MNHEY, CDR2 SMNVEV (reference sequence). The ends were cut back, 6 bases at V and 0 bases at J, with 11 bases in the middle. The CDR3 coding sequence is TGTGCCAGCAGCACAGGGCCTATGAACACTGAAGCTTTCTTT. Protein product: CASSTGPMNTEAFF.

The CDR3 spells CASSSGLAGNTGELFF. CDR3 DNA: TGTGCCAGCAGTTCCGGACTAGCGGGGAACACCGGGGAGCTGTTTTTT. V is TRBV28 and J is TRBJ2-2; 11 nucleotides agree with TRBD2. This CDR3 has 16 amino acids. In germline, CDR1 is MDHEN, CDR2 SYDVKM. V shed 4 bases, J shed 1 base, and the junction held 2 bases outside the gene matches.

V gene TRBV2 combines with J gene TRBJ2-4; 9 bases map to TRBD2. V shed 4 bases, J shed 9 bases, and the junction held 4 bases outside the gene matches. The CDR3 runs to 13 residues. Germline assignment: CDR1 SNHLY and CDR2 FYNNEI. The CDR3 DNA is TGTGCCAGCAGTGTAGCGGGAGCTGGCATTCAGTACTTC. Translated: CASSVAGAGIQYF. Full variable domain (outside the CDR3, taken from reference TRBV2 and TRBJ2-4): EPEVTQTPSHQVTQMGQEVILRCVPISNHLYFYWYRQILGQKVEFLVSFYNNEISEKSEIFDDQFSVERPDGSNFTLKIRSTKLEDSAMYFCASSVAGAGIQYFGAGTRLSVL.

The gene calls are TRBV28 and TRBJ1-5, with D perhaps matching TRBD1 (5 bases). Trimming took 7 bases from V and 1 from J, leaving 8 bases between them. CDR1 and CDR2 (germline): MDHEN, SYDVKM. The CDR3 is 13 residues long. The CDR3 DNA reads as TGTGCCAGCATCGGGGGGAGCAATCAGCCCCAGCATTTT. As protein: CASIGGSNQPQHF.

The chain links TRBV5-1 to TRBJ1-1, with D perhaps matching TRBD1 (6 bases). The germline CDR1 and CDR2 sequences are SGHRS and YFSETQ. The CDR3 consists of 15 residues. V lost 0 bases, J lost 4 bases, and 13 bases lay in between. This chain's CDR3 is CASSLAWGPVTEAFF. CDR3 coding DNA: TGCGCCAGCAGCTTGGCCTGGGGGCCGGTCACTGAAGCTTTCTTT.

The chain recombines TRBV5-1 with TRBJ2-3; 9 bases are a match to TRBD2. The J segment lost 1 base and the V segment lost 0 bases, leaving 0 bases of the junction unmatched. CDR3 length: 15 amino acids. From germline, CDR1 is SGHRS and CDR2 YFSETQ. The CDR3 is CASSLASGGTDTQYF. The CDR3 nucleotides read TGCGCCAGCAGCTTGGCTAGCGGGGGCACAGATACGCAGTATTTT.

The chain recombines TRBV14 with TRBJ2-2, with 7 positions matching TRBD1. Trimming removed 2 bases from V and 4 bases from J; junction bases left unmatched: 4. The CDR3 contains 15 residues. Germline V gene sequence: CDR1 SGHDN, CDR2 FVKESK. CDR3 nucleotide sequence: TGTGCCAGCAGCCAACTGACAGGGACCACCGGGGAGCTGTTTTTT. It specifies CASSQLTGTTGELFF.